A single sample gave rise to the 13 T cell receptor beta chains below, sequenced in a study of T cell responses to AZD1222 COVID-19 vaccine. This table comes from immunoSEQ multiplex PCR, and its TCRdb copy is limited to in-frame clones, with some not included. The top ten hold 1.5% of the sample, which has about 150,000 clones, around nine tenths seen once. This sample comprised peripheral blood, obtained 28 days after the second AZD1222 dose. The receptors here all came from an adult who received the AZD1222 COVID-19 vaccine.

V usage is TRBV2 and J usage is TRBJ1-3; 9 nucleotides line up with TRBD1. The CDR3 runs 14 residues. Trimming at V came to 6 bases and at J to 6 bases, leaving 6 bases not matched to a gene. Germline values: CDR1 SNHLY, CDR2 FYNNEI. CDR3 in DNA: TGTGCCAGCAGATTGGGACAGGGCATAAACACCATATATTTT. This sequence encodes CASRLGQGINTIYF.

This chain uses TRBV5-1 with TRBJ1-1; D is unresolved. From germline, CDR1 is SGHRS and CDR2 YFSETQ. The CDR3 spans 14 residues. Trimming removed 5 bases at V and 1 base at J, with 12 bases between. The CDR3 spells CASRGKASNTEAFF. The CDR3 DNA is TGCGCCAGCAGGGGGAAAGCCTCGAACACTGAAGCTTTCTTT.

The chain recombines TRBV14 with TRBJ2-1; 7 bases agree with TRBD2. CDR1 is SGHDN and CDR2 is FVKESK in the germline V gene. V gave up 1 base and J gave up 6 bases; unmatched junction bases: 15. The CDR3 is made up of 18 amino acids. The CDR3 reads CASSQGMVWPPGGNEQFF. For the CDR3, the DNA is TGTGCCAGCAGCCAAGGGATGGTCTGGCCCCCGGGGGGCAATGAGCAGTTCTTC.

This rearrangement joins TRBV9 to TRBJ1-3, with D possibly TRBD1 on 6 matching bases. This CDR3 has 16 residues. Trimming left V 2 bases short and J 0 bases short, with 12 bases between. Germline V lookup: CDR1 SGDLS, CDR2 YYNGEE. Here the CDR3 reads CASSVSGGDSGNTIYF. CDR3 sequence (DNA): TGTGCCAGCAGCGTTTCTGGGGGCGACTCTGGAAACACCATATATTTT.

V usage is TRBV10-2 and J usage is TRBJ2-1; 12 bases are a match to TRBD2. Germline loops: CDR1 WSHSY, CDR2 SAAADI. V shed 6 bases and J 7 bases; nucleotides not matched to a gene: 7. This CDR3 comprises 15 residues. CDR3 sequence: CASRETSGRPNEQFF. The CDR3 coding sequence is TGCGCCAGCAGGGAGACTAGCGGGAGACCGAATGAGCAGTTCTTC.

This chain joins TRBV3-1 (or the pseudogene TRBV3-2) and TRBJ2-1; D might be TRBD2 (5 bases). V was clipped by 0 bases and J by 6 bases, with 9 bases between them. Germline V gene sequence: CDR1 LGHDT, CDR2 YNNKEL (reference sequence). The CDR3 is 14 residues long. The CDR3 region has the DNA TGTGCCAGCAGCCAAGATTCGGACTCCAATGAGCAGTTCTTC. Its translation: CASSQDSDSNEQFF.

The J gene is TRBJ2-6, the V gene TRBV7-3; D is ambiguous. The germline gives CDR1 SGHTA, CDR2 FQGTGA. This CDR3 contains 16 residues. V was trimmed by 6 bases and J by 4 bases, leaving 16 bases between them. The CDR3 DNA follows: TGTGCCAGCAGGTCAGCATCGGAAGGAGGGGCCAACGTCCTGACTTTC. Its protein product is CASRSASEGGANVLTF. Looking up the rest from reference TRBV7-3 and TRBJ2-6 gives the full variable domain: GAGVSQTPSNKVTEKGKYVELRCDPISGHTALYWYRQSLGQGPEFLIYFQGTGAADDSGLPNDRFFAVRPEGSVSTLKIQRTERGDSAVYLCASRSASEGGANVLTFGAGSRLTVL.

The rearrangement joins TRBV6-1 to TRBJ1-1, with 7 bases aligning to TRBD1. Trimming removed 3 bases from V and 1 base from J; junction bases left unmatched: 5. Germline V gene sequence: CDR1 MNHNS, CDR2 SASEGT. CDR3 length: 15 residues. This chain's CDR3 is CASSDLGTANTEAFF. In nucleotides, the CDR3 is TGTGCCAGCAGTGATCTTGGGACAGCGAACACTGAAGCTTTCTTT.

The V call is TRBV2, the J call TRBJ1-5; 9 bases are shared with TRBD1. The germline CDR1 and CDR2 sequences are SNHLY and FYNNEI. The CDR3 is 15 amino acids. The V segment lost 5 bases and the J segment 6 bases; nucleotides outside the gene matches: 8. Here the CDR3 DNA reads TGTGCCAGCAGTCTTGAGGGACAGGGACTTCAGCCCCAGCATTTT. It is translated as CASSLEGQGLQPQHF.

The V gene is TRBV27, the J gene TRBJ2-7; D perhaps matches TRBD2 (7 bases). The CDR3 has 13 residues. V gave up 8 bases and J gave up 4 bases, with 15 bases separating them. Germline values: CDR1 MNHEY, CDR2 SMNVEV (reference sequence). CDR3 in DNA: TGTGCCAGCGGGGGGGGCCGAGGTTACGAGCAGTACTTC. The encoded protein is CASGGGRGYEQYF.

This chain links TRBV28 with TRBJ1-2; D perhaps matches TRBD1 (6 bases). This CDR3 region has 15 residues. Germline V gives CDR1 MDHEN, CDR2 SYDVKM. V shed 11 bases and J shed 3 bases, with 22 bases lying between them. CDR3 in DNA: TGTGCCCTGGGGGGCGCCGGGGCCGTGGACTATGGCTACACCTTC. Its translation is CALGGAGAVDYGYTF.

This sequence joins TRBV6-2 or TRBV6-3 and TRBJ2-1, with D perhaps matching TRBD1 (5 bases). Germline V CDR1 and CDR2: MNHEY, SVGEGT. The CDR3 is 17 residues long. V lost 4 bases to trimming and J lost 0 bases, with 16 bases between them. CDR3 protein: CASSSQGSPFSYNEQFF. CDR3 sequence (DNA): TGTGCCAGCAGTTCGCAGGGATCCCCCTTCTCCTACAATGAGCAGTTCTTC.

The chain combines TRBV20-1 with TRBJ1-6; TRBD1 might be the D (6 bases). CDR1 and CDR2 (germline): DFQATT, SNEGSKA (reference sequence). V was cut by 3 bases and J by 0 bases, with 15 bases left in between. This CDR3 has 17 amino acids. The CDR3 nucleotides read TGCAGTGCTAGTTACGGAGGGGGGGGCTCCTATAATTCACCCCTCCACTTT. It encodes CSASYGGGGSYNSPLHF.